Sequencing of this T cell receptor (beta chain) was carried out in a study of blood T cell repertoires in COVID-19. Overall study: The United States, Italy and Spain supplied acute and convalescent COVID-19 samples. Sources were T cells, B-cell-depleted T cells, or PBMCs; the material itself was cDNA or gDNA.

This CDR3 spans 15 amino acids. The germline V gene encodes CDR1 MGHDK and CDR2 SYGVNS. J lost 10 bases, V lost 5 bases, and 11 bases had no gene match. Profiled with immunoSEQ multiplex PCR; TCRdb holds only in-frame clones, not every one. The sample includes about 170,000 clones, over 80% of them seen just once. The source of this sequence is a woman aged 70-85 years with acute or convalescent COVID-19. The sample was peripheral blood. The V and J genes are TRBV25-1 and TRBJ1-2; 12 bases match TRBD1. The CDR3 DNA reads as TGTGCCAGCAGTATACCCGGGACAGGGGGCATGGACTACACCTTC. Residues: CASSIPGTGGMDYTF.